This T cell receptor (beta chain) was captured in a study of T cell responses to AZD1222 COVID-19 vaccine. General observations from the study: The donor group comprised mostly white British people and more females; the analysis possibly underestimated clonal diversity.

Of note for this clone: Its antigen is not identified.

Sequencing was performed with immunoSEQ multiplex PCR; in TCRdb, only in-frame clones are kept and a portion is missing. Of about 160,000 clones in the sample, about nine tenths were seen once. The germline gives CDR1 SNHLY, CDR2 FYNNEI. The CDR3 loop spans 16 amino acids. V shed 3 bases and J 5 bases; nucleotides not matched to a gene: 4. The sample here was peripheral blood, taken on day 0 of AZD1222 vaccination. The TCR was taken from an adult in good health. The V call is TRBV2, the J call TRBJ2-5; TRBD2 matches 15 bases. CDR3 amino acids: CASSDGTSGGRETQYF. CDR3 bases: TGTGCCAGCAGTGACGGGACTAGCGGGGGGCGGGAGACCCAGTACTTC.